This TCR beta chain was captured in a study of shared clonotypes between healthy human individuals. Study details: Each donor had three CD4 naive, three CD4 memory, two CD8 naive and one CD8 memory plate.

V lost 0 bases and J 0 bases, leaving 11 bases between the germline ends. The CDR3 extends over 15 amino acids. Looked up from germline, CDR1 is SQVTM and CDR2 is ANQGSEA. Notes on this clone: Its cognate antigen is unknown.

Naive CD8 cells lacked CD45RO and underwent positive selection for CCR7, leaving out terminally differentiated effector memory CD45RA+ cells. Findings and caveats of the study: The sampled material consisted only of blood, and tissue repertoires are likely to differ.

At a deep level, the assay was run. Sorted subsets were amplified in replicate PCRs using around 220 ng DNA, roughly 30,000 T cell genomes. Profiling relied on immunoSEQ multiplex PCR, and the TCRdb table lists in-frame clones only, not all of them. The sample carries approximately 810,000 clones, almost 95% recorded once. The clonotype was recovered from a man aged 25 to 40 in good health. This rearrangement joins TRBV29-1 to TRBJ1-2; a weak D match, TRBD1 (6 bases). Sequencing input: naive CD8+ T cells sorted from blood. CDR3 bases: TGCAGCGTTGAAGATCTGGACAGACCTAACTATGGCTACACCTTC. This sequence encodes CSVEDLDRPNYGYTF.